The 15 T cell receptor beta chains below all came from one sample that was sequenced in a study of T cells in localized non-small cell lung cancer. The table came from immunoSEQ multiplex PCR; TCRdb's copy has only in-frame clones and leaves some out. The table shows some 37,000 clones, with over 80% occurring only once. The specimen comprised peripheral blood, sampled before any cancer treatment. These receptors were obtained from a woman aged 40-69 years with stage I lung adenocarcinoma.

The chain couples TRBV10-3 to TRBJ2-4; D might be TRBD2 (5 bases). Trimming pared 2 bases from V and 8 bases from J, leaving 13 bases between. In germline, CDR1 is ENHRY, CDR2 SYGVKD. The CDR3 length is 14 residues. CDR3 sequence (DNA): TGTGCCATCAGTGAGCGGAGGAACGCCGACATTCAGTACTTC. Its translation is CAISERRNADIQYF.

This chain uses TRBV6-4 with TRBJ2-5; 10 nucleotides align to TRBD1. The CDR3 length is 15 residues. Trimming at V came to 5 bases and at J to 4 bases, leaving 7 bases not matched to a gene. Germline CDR1 and CDR2: MRHNA and SNTAGT. The CDR3 nucleotides read TGTGCCAGCAGTCGGACAGGGGGGTCACGAGAGACCCAGTACTTC. Translating gives CASSRTGGSRETQYF.

The chain uses TRBV9 and TRBJ2-2; no definite D call. CDR1 SGDLS and CDR2 YYNGEE come from the germline V gene. The CDR3 loop spans 14 amino acids. V lost 3 bases and J 6 bases, leaving 12 bases between the germline ends. The CDR3 reads CASSDTPGAGELFF. Here the CDR3 DNA reads TGTGCCAGCAGCGATACTCCTGGCGCCGGGGAGCTGTTTTTT.

The V and J genes are TRBV20-1 and TRBJ1-5; D is ambiguous. Germline CDR1 is DFQATT and CDR2 is SNEGSKA (reference sequence). V was shortened by 0 bases and J by 8 bases, with 5 bases between the two germline ends. This CDR3 spans 11 amino acids. CDR3 nucleotides: TGCAGTGCTAGAGATATGGAGCCCCAGCATTTT. It is translated as CSARDMEPQHF.

The chain recombines TRBV4-1 with TRBJ2-5, with a weak D call TRBD2 (6 bases). Per germline, CDR1 MGHRA and CDR2 YSYEKL. Trimming removed 0 bases at V and 2 bases at J, with 13 bases between. This CDR3 region has 16 residues. The CDR3 bases are TGCGCCAGCAGCCAAGATAGGTCACGGGAGCAAGAGACCCAGTACTTC. This codes for CASSQDRSREQETQYF.

V gene TRBV5-6 combines with J gene TRBJ2-3; TRBD1 matches 7 bases. CDR1 SGHDT and CDR2 YYEEEE come from the germline V gene. The CDR3 runs to 16 residues. V was clipped by 3 bases and J by 1 base; unmatched bases: 8. CDR3 region: CASSSDYRGRTDTQYF. The CDR3 DNA reads as TGTGCCAGCAGCTCCGACTACAGGGGCCGCACAGATACGCAGTATTTT.

This clone was observed a few times. The chain links TRBV7-3 to TRBJ2-1, with D perhaps matching TRBD2 (5 bases). CDR1 is SGHTA, CDR2 FQGTGA, per germline. V dropped 4 bases and J dropped 8 bases, with 18 bases sitting between them. CDR3 length: 15 amino acids. The chain's CDR3 is CASSSLDGGLDEQFF. In nucleotides, the CDR3 is TGTGCCAGCAGCTCCCTTGACGGAGGTCTCGATGAGCAGTTCTTC.

This chain links TRBV7-9 with TRBJ1-4; D might be TRBD1 (6 bases). V gave up 5 bases and J gave up 3 bases, with 13 bases separating them. This CDR3 is built from 15 residues. CDR1 and CDR2 (germline): SEHNR, FQNEAQ (reference sequence). The CDR3 DNA sequence: TGTGCCAGCAGCCAAACAGGGAAGCCTAATGAAAAACTGTTTTTT. Its translation is CASSQTGKPNEKLFF. The variable domain in full, completed from reference TRBV7-9 and TRBJ1-4, reads DTGVSQNPRHKITKRGQNVTFRCDPISEHNRLYWYRQTLGQGPEFLTYFQNEAQLEKSRLLSDRFSAERPKGSFSTLEIQRTEQGDSAMYLCASSQTGKPNEKLFFGSGTQLSVL.

The chain is built from TRBV27 and TRBJ2-2; D gene ambiguous. The CDR3 runs to 14 residues. Germline assignment: CDR1 MNHEY and CDR2 SMNVEV (reference sequence). Deletions cut 0 bases from V and 5 bases from J, with 7 bases between. The CDR3 sequence is CASSLSMGTGELFF. The CDR3 region has the DNA TGTGCCAGCAGTTTATCGATGGGAACCGGGGAGCTGTTTTTT.

V gene TRBV5-5 combines with J gene TRBJ1-1; D call uncertain. V lost 6 bases and J 4 bases, leaving 10 bases between the germline ends. Per germline, CDR1 SGHKS and CDR2 YYEKEE (reference sequence). CDR3 length: 12 amino acids. The CDR3 DNA follows: TGTGCCAGCAACCCGGTTGGCACTGAAGCTTTCTTT. Translating gives CASNPVGTEAFF. Variable domain in full (rest from reference TRBV5-5 and TRBJ1-1): DAGVTQSPTHLIKTRGQQVTLRCSPISGHKSVSWYQQVLGQGPQFIFQYYEKEERGRGNFPDRFSARQFPNYSSELNVNALLLGDSALYLCASNPVGTEAFFGQGTRLTVV.

Here the CDR3 reads CASSLDNTEAFF. DNA of the CDR3: TGTGCCAGCAGCTTGGACAACACTGAAGCTTTCTTT. The rearrangement links TRBV5-4 to TRBJ1-1; D remains unclear. Germline CDR1 and CDR2: SGHNT and YYREEE (reference sequence). There are 12 residues in the CDR3. Deletions cut 0 bases from V and 2 bases from J, with 2 bases between.

V gene TRBV5-8 combines with J gene TRBJ1-5; 8 positions agree with TRBD1. Trimming removed 0 bases from V and 5 bases from J; junction bases left unmatched: 10. Per germline, CDR1 SGHTS and CDR2 YDEGEE. The CDR3 is 17 residues long. CDR3 region: CASSLGLGQVYDQPQHF. The CDR3 bases are TGTGCCAGCAGCTTGGGGTTGGGACAGGTCTACGATCAGCCCCAGCATTTT.

The count of this clone is one. This rearrangement joins TRBV6-6 to TRBJ1-4; D is possibly TRBD1 (6 bases). Trimming shortened V by 6 bases and J by 0 bases, and 8 bases separated the two germline ends. The germline CDR1 and CDR2 sequences are MNHNY and SVGAGI (reference sequence). CDR3 length equals 14 residues. The CDR3 sequence: CASSYRATNEKLFF. In nucleotides, the CDR3 is TGTGCCAGCAGCTACAGGGCAACTAATGAAAAACTGTTTTTT.

The chain couples TRBV6-5 to TRBJ2-3; D remains ambiguous. Trimming stripped 1 base from V and 0 bases from J, with 8 bases between. The CDR3 has 15 residues. Germline V gene data show CDR1 as MNHEY and CDR2 as SVGAGI. CDR3 nucleotides: TGTGCCAGCAGTTACTTTGCGAGTAGCACAGATACGCAGTATTTT. This gives the protein CASSYFASSTDTQYF.

The chain employs TRBV7-9 and TRBJ1-4; tentative D call: TRBD1 (6 bases). V shed 0 bases and J shed 7 bases, with 24 bases lying between them. The V gene's germline CDR1 is SEHNR and CDR2 FQNEAQ (reference sequence). This CDR3 region has 19 residues. The CDR3: CASSLATGESDGNCEKLFF. CDR3 in DNA: TGTGCCAGCAGCTTAGCGACAGGTGAGTCGGATGGAAATTGTGAAAAACTGTTTTTT.